This T cell receptor (beta chain) was sequenced for a study of blood T cell repertoires in COVID-19 (dated by TCRdb to about 2020). The study in broad terms: Collaborator samples came from the United States, Italy and Spain and covered acute and convalescent phases of COVID-19. The prospective study material was composed of cDNA or gDNA derived from T cells, B-cell-depleted T cells, or PBMCs. The dataset comprised deeply sampled blood TCRbeta repertoires from subjects exposed to, actively infected with, or recovered from COVID-19. The repertoires were made available in a free public database intended to serve as a resource for research on the immune response to SARS-CoV-2. The samples were drawn from the first 160 participants of the ongoing ImmuneRACE study and from 950 to 1,500 subjects provided by 6 global collaborators. A de-identified subject ID, COVID-19 status, age in years and sex were almost always included in the sample metadata. Where HLA class I and class II types were available, the types were taken from metadata supplied by the sample provider, not from assay-based typing.

The germline V gene specifies MNHEY as CDR1 and SVGEGT as CDR2. From its cysteine to its phenylalanine, the CDR3 spans 14 amino acids. The CDR3 DNA has 42 bases and is translated from base 1. At the junction V is shortened by 2 bases and J by 8 bases; bases outside the gene matches: 5. Comment on this clone: This receptor's antigen is unknown. No much larger clone exists at a distance of one base, and base qualities are not known.

The immunoSEQ Assay, a bias-controlled multiplex PCR, was used to amplify TCRbeta CDR3 regions from genomic DNA. The original pipeline was this. The number of nucleated cells in each sample was estimated from the amplification of reference gene primers within the assay. To quantify the absolute abundance of each unique TCRbeta CDR3 rearrangement, sequence reads were collapsed and filtered. For each sample, productive Simpson clonality was calculated by taking the square root of Simpson's diversity index across productive rearrangements. TCRdb carries this immuneACCESS record with in-frame sequences only. Its versions omit some clonotypes, under half of them owing to an unresolved V gene in the studies checked, with the rest unexplained. V, J and clone size are taken as reported in that table, and D and trimming were inferred from the DNA itself. In all, the sample holds tens of thousands of clones, and under 85% of those were seen once. The leading ten clones occupy around an eighth of the sample.

The collaborating institutions used their own protocols to collect whole blood in K2EDTA tubes. For TCRbeta analysis, collaborators shipped samples in one of three forms: frozen whole blood, isolated PBMCs, or DNA extracted from either of those sample types. General conclusions and limits of the study: The amount of clinical and demographic metadata varied by source and participant and was provided uncurated.

Specimen: peripheral blood. The chain is encoded by TRBV6-2 or TRBV6-3 joined to TRBJ1-4, with 7 bases in between that match TRBD1. This TCR was sampled from a human donor in a cohort sampled during active COVID-19. The CDR3 amino acid sequence is: CASSYTRGDEKLFF. The DNA sequence reads TGTGCCAGCAGTTACACCAGGGGGGACGAAAAACTGTTTTTT.